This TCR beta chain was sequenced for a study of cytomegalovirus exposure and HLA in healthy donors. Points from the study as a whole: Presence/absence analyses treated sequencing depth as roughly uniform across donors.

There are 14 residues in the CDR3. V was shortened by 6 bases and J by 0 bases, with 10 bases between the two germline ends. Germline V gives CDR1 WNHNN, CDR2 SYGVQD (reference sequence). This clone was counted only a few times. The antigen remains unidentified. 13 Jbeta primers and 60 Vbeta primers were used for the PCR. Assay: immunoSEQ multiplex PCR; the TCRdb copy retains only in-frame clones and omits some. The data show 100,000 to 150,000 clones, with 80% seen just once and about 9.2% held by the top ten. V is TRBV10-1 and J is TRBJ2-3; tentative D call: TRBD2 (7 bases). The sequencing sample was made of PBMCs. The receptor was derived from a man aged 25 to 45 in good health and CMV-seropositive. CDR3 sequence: CASRAGHSTDTQYF. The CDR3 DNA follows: TGCGCCAGCAGAGCGGGACATAGCACAGATACGCAGTATTTT.